Presented here are 7 T cell receptor beta chains from one specimen sequenced in a study of control samples from healthy donors and cancer patients. TCRdb keeps only in-frame clones here, not all; method: immunoSEQ multiplex PCR. The sample includes about 230,000 clones, 82% of them seen just once. The source material was PBMCs. All receptors come from an older woman with lung cancer.

The chain joins TRBV24-1 to TRBJ1-5; possible D gene TRBD1, 6 bases. Looked up from germline, CDR1 is KGHDR and CDR2 is SFDVKD. V was shortened by 8 bases and J by 5 bases, with 15 bases between the two germline ends. This CDR3 is 14 amino acids long. The CDR3 DNA reads TGTGCCACCAAAATACAGGGTGGGGATCAGCCCCAGCATTTT. This sequence encodes CATKIQGGDQPQHF.

This rearrangement joins TRBV5-1 to TRBJ2-2; perhaps TRBD2 as D (5 bases). Germline assignment: CDR1 SGHRS and CDR2 YFSETQ. The CDR3 has 15 amino acids. V was shortened by 1 base and J by 4 bases, with 11 bases between the two germline ends. In nucleotides, the CDR3 is TGCGCCAGCAGCTTGTCGGCTAGCCTCACCGGGGAGCTGTTTTTT. Protein: CASSLSASLTGELFF.

The chain is built from TRBV5-1 and TRBJ2-3; D perhaps matches TRBD2 (6 bases). Germline V CDR1 and CDR2: SGHRS, YFSETQ. The CDR3 is 20 residues long. The V end was cut by 3 bases, the J end by 0 bases, with 26 bases between. Here the CDR3 reads CASSSAKASVTLTSTDTQYF. In DNA form, the CDR3 reads TGCGCCAGCAGCTCAGCCAAGGCTAGCGTGACCCTAACTAGCACAGATACGCAGTATTTT.

The V gene is TRBV19, the J gene TRBJ1-5, with a weak D call TRBD1 (5 bases). Between the trimmed V and J ends, which lost 1 base and 4 bases, there was a span of 17 bases. This CDR3 region has 17 residues. In germline, CDR1 is LNHDA, CDR2 SQIVND (reference sequence). The chain's CDR3 is CASSIGAGRDSNQPQHF. The CDR3 DNA follows: TGTGCCAGTAGTATAGGGGCTGGTCGCGACAGTAATCAGCCCCAGCATTTT. Filled out from reference TRBV19 and TRBJ1-5, the complete variable domain reads DGGITQSPKYLFRKEGQNVTLSCEQNLNHDAMYWYRQDPGQGLRLIYYSQIVNDFQKGDIAEGYSVSREKKESFPLTVTSAQKNPTAFYLCASSIGAGRDSNQPQHFGDGTRLSIL.

This clone was recorded only once. This rearrangement joins TRBV11-3 to TRBJ1-1, with D perhaps TRBD1 (6 bases). V lost 5 bases, J lost 0 bases, and 10 bases lay in between. The CDR3 is 14 residues long. Per germline, CDR1 SGHNT and CDR2 YENEEA. Here the CDR3 reads CASSPGGLNTEAFF. The CDR3 DNA is TGTGCCAGCAGCCCGGGGGGCTTGAACACTGAAGCTTTCTTT.

In this sample, this clone turned up a few times. V usage is TRBV6-6 and J usage is TRBJ1-3; a weak D match, TRBD1 (6 bases). There are 15 residues in the CDR3. V was pared by 6 bases and J by 1 base, with 13 bases between. Germline V CDR1 and CDR2: MNHNY, SVGAGI (reference sequence). CDR3 sequence: CASSSNRASGNTIYF. As DNA, the CDR3 is TGTGCCAGCAGCTCCAACAGGGCTTCTGGAAACACCATATATTTT.

This clone has more than one count but fewer than ten. The V call is TRBV3-1 (or the pseudogene TRBV3-2), the J call TRBJ1-4; 7 bases align to TRBD1. This CDR3 comprises 15 residues. The trim removed 5 bases at V and 8 bases at J, leaving 11 bases unmatched. Per germline, CDR1 LGHDT and CDR2 YNNKEL (reference sequence). In DNA, the CDR3 is TGTGCCAGCAGCTCGACAGGGCAGGGTTACGAAAAACTGTTTTTT. Amino acid sequence: CASSSTGQGYEKLFF.